Sequencing of this TCR beta chain was carried out in a study of blood T cell repertoires in COVID-19. On the study more broadly: COVID-19 samples from acute and convalescent phases originated in the United States, Italy and Spain. PBMCs, B-cell-depleted T cells, or T cells provided the cDNA or gDNA that made up the material.

Authors' data handling: It was from reference gene primer amplification that nucleated cell counts were estimated. Here immunoSEQ multiplex PCR was the method, and the copy in TCRdb shows in-frame clones only, minus some. The DNA was the basis for D and trimming; V, J and clone size are from that table. The sample has over 140,000 clones; about 80% are singletons. The CDR3 spans 15 residues. Germline CDR1 reads MNHEY; CDR2 reads SMNVEV (reference sequence). The J segment lost 3 bases and the V segment lost 10 bases, leaving 8 bases of the junction unmatched. This clonotype was sampled from a woman aged 55-70 years with acute or convalescent COVID-19. The sample comprised peripheral blood. The rearrangement uses TRBV27 and TRBJ2-3, with 12 bases that match TRBD2. The CDR3 reads CAISPSGRVTDTQYF. CDR3 nucleotide sequence: TGTGCCATCAGCCCTAGCGGGAGGGTTACAGATACGCAGTATTTT.